This TCR beta chain was identified during a study of blood T cell repertoires in COVID-19. Clones were read by immunoSEQ multiplex PCR, and TCRdb kept only the in-frame ones, dropping some. The sample contains 260,000 or so clones, 83% of which appear only once. The sample was peripheral blood. The source of this sequence is an older man with acute or convalescent COVID-19.

In DNA form, the CDR3 reads TGCAGCGCGAGACCAGGGGTGGGAGGGGAGACCCAGTACTTC. The encoded protein is CSARPGVGGETQYF. This chain uses TRBV29-1 with TRBJ2-5; D may be TRBD2 (7 bases). CDR3 length equals 14 residues. Germline values: CDR1 SQVTM, CDR2 ANQGSEA. V was cut by 7 bases and J by 5 bases, with 20 bases left in between.